This TCR beta chain was recovered during a study of shared clonotypes between healthy human individuals. The V gene's germline CDR1 is SGDLS and CDR2 YYNGEE. J gave up 7 bases and V 3 bases, and 5 bases lay outside the gene matches. This CDR3 has 16 amino acids. The table came from immunoSEQ multiplex PCR; TCRdb's copy has only in-frame clones and leaves some out. The sample consists of 150,000 to 200,000 clones, 90% to 95% of them appearing once. Specimen: naive CD4+ T cells sorted from blood. Specified subset: CD45RA+ positively selected. This clonotype was obtained from a woman in her twenties or thirties in good health. The chain is built from TRBV9 and TRBJ2-2, with 14 bases fitting TRBD2. The CDR3 nucleotides read TGTGCCAGCAGCGCCCGACTAGCGGGAGGGGTCGGGGAGCTGTTTTTT. Its protein product is CASSARLAGGVGELFF.